The T cell receptor (beta chain) under discussion was sequenced for a study of T cells in Graves' hyperthyroidism and ophthalmopathy. RNA transcripts gave rise to amplified TCR beta CDR3 regions. When the TCR CDR3 underwent first-round RT-PCR, the HTBI primer set was used. TCRdb processed the multiplex PCR reads anew with MiXCR; each CDR3 protein has one entry. The table lists about 180,000 distinct CDR3 sequences, roughly 10% of them singletons. This clonotype showed up many times. Its antigen is not known. Broader study findings: Using 13 V-J features, a model discriminated ophthalmopathy from stable hyperthyroidism.

Trimming took 2 bases from V and 2 from J, leaving 14 bases between them. CDR3 size: 16 residues. CDR1 is MNHEY, CDR2 SMNVEV, per germline (reference sequence). Used for diagnoses were clinical symptoms, serum thyroxine and TRAb, thyroid ultrasound and orbital computed tomography. Progressors' blood was drawn at hyperthyroidism diagnosis, before ophthalmopathy symptoms. PBMCs were derived from 10 ml fresh peripheral blood. The rearrangement joins TRBV27 to TRBJ2-3; no firm D call. Sequenced sample: blood. This clonotype was obtained from a woman in her late teens or twenties with Graves' hyperthyroidism that later progressed to Graves' ophthalmopathy. CDR3 nucleotides: TGTGCCAGCAGTTTAGTCTCGGCCAGAGACACAGATACGCAGTATTTT. Protein sequence: CASSLVSARDTDTQYF.